The clone carrying this TCR beta chain was seen ten or more times. The antigen is not known. TCR beta CDR3 regions were amplified from RNA transcripts. RT-PCR in the first round used HTBI primers; a second-round multiplex PCR followed. From the multiplex PCR reads, TCRdb called clonotypes with MiXCR, one entry per CDR3 protein. The table shows hundreds of thousands of distinct CDR3 sequences, with 15% occurring only once. The hyperthyroidism patients had a new diagnosis of under 2 months' duration and were aged 18 to 65. The data belong to a study of Graves' ophthalmopathy and Graves' hyperthyroidism. On the study more broadly: Peripheral blood samples were taken at initial diagnosis, before any treatment.

General observations from the study: Ophthalmopathy progression prediction by the model yielded a sensitivity of approximately 68% and a specificity of nearly 75%.

The TCR was taken from a young woman with stable Graves' hyperthyroidism. The sequencing input was peripheral blood.

The DNA of the CDR3 is TGCAGCGTTGATCGGGATAATGCCACTGAAGCTTTCTTT. This codes for CSVDRDNATEAFF. The chain employs TRBV29-1 and TRBJ1-1; D uncertain. V was clipped by 3 bases and J by 4 bases, with 12 bases between them. The V gene's germline CDR1 is SQVTM and CDR2 ANQGSEA. This CDR3 has 13 amino acids.